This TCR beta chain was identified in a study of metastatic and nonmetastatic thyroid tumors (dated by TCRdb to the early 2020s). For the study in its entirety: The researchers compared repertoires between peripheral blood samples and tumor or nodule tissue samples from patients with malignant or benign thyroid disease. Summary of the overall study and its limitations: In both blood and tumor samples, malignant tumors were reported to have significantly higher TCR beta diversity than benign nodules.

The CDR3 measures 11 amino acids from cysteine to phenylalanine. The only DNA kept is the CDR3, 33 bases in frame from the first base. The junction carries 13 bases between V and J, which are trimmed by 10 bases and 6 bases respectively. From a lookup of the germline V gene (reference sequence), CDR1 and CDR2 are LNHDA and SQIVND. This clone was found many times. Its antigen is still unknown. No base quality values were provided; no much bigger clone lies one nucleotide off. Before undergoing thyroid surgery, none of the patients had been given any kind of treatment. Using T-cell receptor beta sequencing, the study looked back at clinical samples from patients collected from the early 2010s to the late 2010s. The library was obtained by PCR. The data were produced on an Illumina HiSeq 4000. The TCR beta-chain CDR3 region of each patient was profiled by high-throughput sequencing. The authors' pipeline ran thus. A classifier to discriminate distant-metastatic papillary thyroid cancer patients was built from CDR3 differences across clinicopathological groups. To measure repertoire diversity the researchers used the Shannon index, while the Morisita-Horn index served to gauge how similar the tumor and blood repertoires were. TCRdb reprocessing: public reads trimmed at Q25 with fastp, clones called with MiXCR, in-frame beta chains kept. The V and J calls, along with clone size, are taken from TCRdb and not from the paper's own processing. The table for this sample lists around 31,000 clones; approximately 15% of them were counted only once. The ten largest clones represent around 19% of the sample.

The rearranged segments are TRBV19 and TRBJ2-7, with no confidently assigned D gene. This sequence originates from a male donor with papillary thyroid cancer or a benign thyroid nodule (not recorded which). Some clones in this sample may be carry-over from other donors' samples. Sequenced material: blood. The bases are TGTGCCACCCGCCCCCGAGGCGAGCAGTACTTC. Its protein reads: CATRPRGEQYF.